The next 32 T cell receptor beta chains were all read from a single sample in a study of cytomegalovirus exposure and HLA in healthy donors. 60 Vbeta and 13 Jbeta primers were used in PCR. Generated by immunoSEQ multiplex PCR, the TCRdb table keeps only in-frame clones and is missing some. The table lists a few hundred thousand clones, approximately 80% of them singletons. The sample consisted of PBMCs. The source is a girl aged 2-10 years in good health and CMV-seronegative.

This clone appeared a single time. This rearrangement joins TRBV11-2 to TRBJ2-5, with D unresolved. CDR3 length: 12 amino acids. V lost 5 bases and J lost 1, with 5 bases in between. Germline lookup yields CDR1 SGHAT and CDR2 FQNNGV. In DNA, the CDR3 is TGTGCCAGCAGCCTGGCCCAAGAGACCCAGTACTTC. This sequence encodes CASSLAQETQYF.

This chain joins TRBV28 and TRBJ2-7; a possible D gene is TRBD2 (6 bases). The V end was cut by 10 bases, the J end by 6 bases, with 19 bases between. The CDR3 loop spans 13 amino acids. Looked up from germline, CDR1 is MDHEN and CDR2 is SYDVKM. The CDR3 nucleotides are TGTGCCACCCATCGCGGGGCGGGACTCGAGCAGTACTTC. It yields the protein CATHRGAGLEQYF.

CDR3 nucleotides: TGTGCCAGCAGTCCCCAGTTGGGACAGGGGATGATTTATAGCAATCAGCCCCAGCATTTT. Residues: CASSPQLGQGMIYSNQPQHF. This chain joins TRBV27 and TRBJ1-5, with 10 positions matching TRBD1. V shed 5 bases and J 0 bases; nucleotides not matched to a gene: 16. CDR3 length: 20 amino acids. Germline V gives CDR1 MNHEY, CDR2 SMNVEV (reference sequence).

The chain joins TRBV7-9 to TRBJ2-7, with D hard to call. Trimming shortened V by 1 base and J by 0 bases, and 4 bases separated the two germline ends. The CDR3 sequence is 13 residues long. Germline assignment: CDR1 SEHNR and CDR2 FQNEAQ (reference sequence). This CDR3 is CASSLVSSYEQYF. For the CDR3, the DNA is TGTGCCAGCAGCTTAGTATCCTCCTACGAGCAGTACTTC.

This chain joins TRBV29-1 and TRBJ1-1; D remains unclear. Germline CDR1 reads SQVTM; CDR2 reads ANQGSEA. The CDR3 totals 13 residues. Trimming removed 6 bases at V and 0 bases at J, with 11 bases between. The CDR3 region is CSVVGRLNTEAFF. The CDR3 DNA follows: TGCAGCGTAGTAGGGAGGTTGAACACTGAAGCTTTCTTT.

This chain links TRBV5-6 with TRBJ2-1; maybe TRBD2 (6 bases). Trimming shortened V by 1 base and J by 7 bases, and 12 bases separated the two germline ends. Germline V gene sequence: CDR1 SGHDT, CDR2 YYEEEE. The CDR3 has 14 residues. The CDR3 nucleotides are TGTGCCAGCAGCTTGAGTCTAGCGCCAAATGAGCAGTTCTTC. Protein sequence: CASSLSLAPNEQFF.

The chain joins TRBV5-1 to TRBJ1-1; D not resolved. Germline CDR1 and CDR2: SGHRS and YFSETQ. The CDR3 runs to 13 residues. Trimming shortened V by 4 bases and J by 5 bases, and 12 bases separated the two germline ends. This CDR3 is CASSEADGTEAFF. CDR3 nucleotide sequence: TGCGCCAGCAGCGAAGCGGACGGAACTGAAGCTTTCTTT.

On this clone: Different DNA sequences within this sample yield the same CDR3. This rearrangement joins TRBV5-1 to TRBJ2-7; 9 bases are a match to TRBD2. The V gene end was trimmed by 4 bases and the J gene end by 4 bases; junction bases not matched to a gene: 6. This CDR3 contains 14 residues. Per germline, CDR1 SGHRS and CDR2 YFSETQ. DNA of the CDR3: TGCGCCAGCAGCCCGACTAGCGGACATTACGAGCAGTACTTC. This translates into CASSPTSGHYEQYF.

The gene calls are TRBV6-1 and TRBJ2-5; maybe TRBD2 (6 bases). Between the trimmed V and J ends, which lost 8 bases and 4 bases, there was a span of 14 bases. The CDR3 runs to 13 residues. Looked up from germline, CDR1 is MNHNS and CDR2 is SASEGT. The CDR3 region is CASLRTKGETQYF. The CDR3 DNA sequence: TGTGCCAGCCTTCGGACTAAAGGAGAGACCCAGTACTTC.

This clone came up a few times. This chain links TRBV7-6 with TRBJ2-7; a possible D gene is TRBD2 (6 bases). V was clipped by 4 bases and J by 7 bases, with 14 bases between them. The CDR3 contains 13 residues. CDR1 is SGHVS, CDR2 FNYEAQ, per germline. As DNA, the CDR3 is TGTGCCAGCAGCTACGGGAGTGCGGGGGAGCAGTACTTC. This codes for CASSYGSAGEQYF.

The genes are TRBV4-2 and TRBJ1-5; the D is unclear. The CDR3 spans 18 residues. V was pared by 0 bases and J by 7 bases, with 22 bases between. Germline V gene data show CDR1 as LGHNA and CDR2 as YNFKEQ. The CDR3 sequence is CASSQEFEVRPFQQPQHF. For the CDR3, the DNA is TGTGCCAGCAGCCAAGAGTTTGAGGTGCGGCCTTTCCAGCAGCCCCAGCATTTT.

This clone was seen only a few times. In DNA, the CDR3 is TGTGCCAGCAGTTTATCTGAGAGATATGGCTACACCTTC. Encoded protein: CASSLSERYGYTF. This rearrangement joins TRBV27 to TRBJ1-2, with D hard to call. There are 13 residues in the CDR3. V lost 0 bases, J lost 5 bases, and 7 bases lay in between. Germline V gene data show CDR1 as MNHEY and CDR2 as SMNVEV (reference sequence).

This clone has only a few counts. The V and J genes are TRBV11-2 and TRBJ1-4; D is ambiguous. V was pared by 6 bases and J by 3 bases, with 14 bases between. Germline values: CDR1 SGHAT, CDR2 FQNNGV. The CDR3 length is 15 residues. This chain's CDR3 is CASRGGPSANEKLFF. The CDR3 bases are TGTGCCAGCAGGGGAGGGCCCTCGGCTAATGAAAAACTGTTTTTT. The full variable domain, with the rest looked up from reference TRBV11-2 and TRBJ1-4, is EAGVAQSPRYKIIEKRQSVAFWCNPISGHATLYWYQQILGQGPKLLIQFQNNGVVDDSQLPKDRFSAERLKGVDSTLKIQPAKLEDSAVYLCASRGGPSANEKLFFGSGTQLSVL.

This clone was detected a few times. The rearrangement uses TRBV28 and TRBJ2-2, with TRBD1 identical over 10 bases. The CDR3 is made up of 19 amino acids. In germline, CDR1 is MDHEN, CDR2 SYDVKM. The V segment lost 1 base and the J segment 6 bases; nucleotides outside the gene matches: 14. CDR3 DNA: TGTGCCAGCAGTTTATCGAAGTTTCCAGGACAGGGGGATCCCGGGGAGCTGTTTTTT. It codes for CASSLSKFPGQGDPGELFF.

J is TRBJ2-7 and V is TRBV4-1, with D perhaps matching TRBD1 (6 bases). Germline lookup yields CDR1 MGHRA and CDR2 YSYEKL. V was pared by 1 base and J by 6 bases, with 22 bases between. This CDR3 is 17 amino acids long. The CDR3 reads CASSQGPSIDRTSEQYF. DNA for the CDR3: TGCGCCAGCAGCCAAGGGCCCTCGATCGACAGGACCTCCGAGCAGTACTTC.

V usage is TRBV7-9 and J usage is TRBJ1-2; 8 nucleotides match TRBD1. The germline V gene encodes CDR1 SEHNR and CDR2 FQNEAQ (reference sequence). After removal of 1 base from V and 8 bases from J, the junction contained 6 bases not matched to a gene. The CDR3 sequence is 14 residues long. CDR3 in DNA: TGTGCCAGCAGCTTAGAGGCGACAGGGGAGGGCTACACCTTC. Its translation: CASSLEATGEGYTF.

The chain recombines TRBV25-1 with TRBJ2-1; TRBD2 might be the D (5 bases). Deletions cut 4 bases from V and 0 bases from J, with 16 bases between. The CDR3 length is 17 residues. Germline CDR1 and CDR2: MGHDK and SYGVNS. The DNA of the CDR3 is TGTGCCAGCAGTGGGCTAGCTCCTTTCCGCTCCTACAATGAGCAGTTCTTC. As protein: CASSGLAPFRSYNEQFF.

The chain has TRBV9 and TRBJ2-2, with D tentatively TRBD1 (6 bases). V lost 0 bases and J lost 5, with 11 bases in between. Germline lookup yields CDR1 SGDLS and CDR2 YYNGEE. The length of the CDR3 is 15 residues. The CDR3 loop is CASSVEGGVTGELFF. In DNA, the CDR3 is TGTGCCAGCAGCGTAGAAGGGGGAGTAACCGGGGAGCTGTTTTTT.

The genes are TRBV6-4 and TRBJ2-3; D may be TRBD1 (6 bases). Trimming shortened V by 5 bases and J by 0 bases, and 6 bases separated the two germline ends. The CDR3 extends over 13 amino acids. Germline V gives CDR1 MRHNA, CDR2 SNTAGT. Here the CDR3 reads CASSRGSTDTQYF. CDR3 DNA sequence: TGTGCCAGCAGTAGGGGGAGCACAGATACGCAGTATTTT.

V and J are TRBV6-5 and TRBJ2-5; weak D call: TRBD2 (7 bases). Trimming stripped 2 bases from V and 4 bases from J, with 11 bases between. Germline CDR1 MNHEY, CDR2 SVGAGI. The length of the CDR3 is 14 residues. DNA for the CDR3: TGTGCCAGCAGTTACAGGGGGGGTGGAGAGACCCAGTACTTC. Translation gives CASSYRGGGETQYF.

The J gene is TRBJ2-1, the V gene TRBV11-3; 11 bases are a match to TRBD1. The CDR3 loop spans 14 amino acids. Trimming took 4 bases from V and 7 from J; bases not matched to a gene: 3. Germline CDR1 SGHNT, CDR2 YENEEA. The CDR3: CASSWGQGDNEQFF. CDR3 DNA sequence: TGTGCCAGCAGCTGGGGACAGGGGGATAATGAGCAGTTCTTC.

The count of this clone is one. J is TRBJ1-6 and V is TRBV18; a weak D match, TRBD1 (5 bases). CDR1 and CDR2 from the germline V gene are KGHSH and LQKENI. The V gene lost 6 bases and the J gene lost 5 bases, with 17 bases spanning the gap. The CDR3 totals 16 residues. CDR3 amino acids: CASSPGRTTHNSPLHF. The CDR3 nucleotides are TGTGCCAGCTCCCCGGGGCGGACTACACATAATTCACCCCTCCACTTT.

This sequence joins TRBV6-1 and TRBJ2-5; a weak D match, TRBD1 (6 bases). This CDR3 has 13 amino acids. CDR1 and CDR2 from the germline V gene are MNHNS and SASEGT. V dropped 7 bases and J dropped 4 bases, with 13 bases sitting between them. CDR3 protein: CASNPGVGETQYF. The CDR3 DNA reads as TGTGCCAGCAACCCAGGGGTGGGAGAGACCCAGTACTTC.

The J gene is TRBJ2-5, the V gene TRBV6-1; D is possibly TRBD2 (6 bases). Trimming cost V 10 bases and J 7 bases, with 25 bases left between them. CDR1 and CDR2 (germline): MNHNS, SASEGT. The CDR3 spans 15 residues. CDR3 sequence: CATNPPGLSVGTQYF. The CDR3 nucleotides are TGTGCCACCAACCCACCTGGACTATCGGTGGGGACCCAGTACTTC.

This chain uses TRBV28 with TRBJ1-1, with D unresolved. V was trimmed by 6 bases and J by 1 base, leaving 9 bases between them. Germline loops: CDR1 MDHEN, CDR2 SYDVKM. This CDR3 comprises 13 residues. CDR3 nucleotide sequence: TGTGCCAGCAGCCTCGGCGGGAACACTGAAGCTTTCTTT. It translates to CASSLGGNTEAFF. The complete variable domain, with remaining parts taken from reference TRBV28 and TRBJ1-1, reads DVKVTQSSRYLVKRTGEKVFLECVQDMDHENMFWYRQDPGLGLRLIYFSYDVKMKEKGDIPEGYSVSREKKERFSLILESASTNQTSMYLCASSLGGNTEAFFGQGTRLTVV.

This clone was seen a single time. This chain links TRBV10-3 with TRBJ2-7; 7 nucleotides align to TRBD1. The V segment lost 7 bases and the J segment 2 bases; nucleotides outside the gene matches: 11. The CDR3 consists of 15 residues. The germline V gene encodes CDR1 ENHRY and CDR2 SYGVKD. CDR3 protein: CAITPAPQGAYEQYF. The CDR3 nucleotides are TGTGCCATCACGCCCGCCCCGCAGGGGGCCTACGAGCAGTACTTC.

V is TRBV2 and J is TRBJ2-6; tentatively, D is TRBD1 (6 bases). CDR3 length equals 16 residues. Trimming cost V 9 bases and J 1 base, with 16 bases left between them. The germline V gene has CDR1 SNHLY and CDR2 FYNNEI. The CDR3 nucleotides are TGTGCCAGACGACAGGCTGTCCTTTCTGGGGCCAACGTCCTGACTTTC. Its translation is CARRQAVLSGANVLTF.

This clone was seen only a few times. The genes are TRBV25-1 and TRBJ2-1; 8 bases agree with TRBD1. In germline, CDR1 is MGHDK, CDR2 SYGVNS. V lost 3 bases, J lost 4 bases, and 11 bases stayed unmatched. The CDR3 contains 17 residues. The CDR3 is CASSDLRDRTGYNEQFF. The DNA for the CDR3 is TGTGCCAGCAGTGACCTCCGGGACAGGACGGGGTACAATGAGCAGTTCTTC.

The V gene is TRBV28, the J gene TRBJ2-2; D gene unclear. V lost 5 bases, J lost 1 base, and 14 bases lay in between. The CDR3 has 16 amino acids. Germline V CDR1 and CDR2: MDHEN, SYDVKM. The CDR3 bases are TGTGCCAGCAGTCCGCACACCTCGGGGAACACCGGGGAGCTGTTTTTT. It translates to CASSPHTSGNTGELFF.

The chain recombines TRBV7-2 with TRBJ2-1; possible D gene TRBD2, 6 bases. Germline assignment: CDR1 SGHTA and CDR2 FQGNSA. Between the trimmed V and J ends, which lost 0 bases and 6 bases, there was a span of 12 bases. This CDR3 contains 15 residues. CDR3: CASSLAPGRGNEQFF. CDR3 coding DNA: TGTGCCAGCAGCTTAGCCCCCGGGAGAGGCAATGAGCAGTTCTTC.

The genes are TRBV10-3 and TRBJ2-2; TRBD2 matches 7 bases. The CDR3 contains 15 residues. Germline V gene sequence: CDR1 ENHRY, CDR2 SYGVKD. Trimming at V came to 5 bases and at J to 3 bases, leaving 6 bases not matched to a gene. The CDR3 is CAISTSEFDTGELFF. The CDR3, as DNA: TGTGCCATCAGTACTAGCGAATTCGACACCGGGGAGCTGTTTTTT.

The V and J genes are TRBV7-2 and TRBJ1-4; D unclear. This CDR3 has 16 residues. CDR1 is SGHTA, CDR2 FQGNSA, per germline. V was pared by 6 bases and J by 4 bases, with 18 bases between. The CDR3 nucleotides are TGTGCCAGCAGTTCCTCTCGAGGGAGCCATAATGAAAAACTGTTTTTT. The encoded protein is CASSSSRGSHNEKLFF.